This T cell receptor (beta chain) was profiled in a study of naive and memory T cell subsets. Germline V gene data show CDR1 as DFQATT and CDR2 as SNEGSKA (reference sequence). The CDR3 is 15 amino acids. Trimming cost V 0 bases and J 5 bases; bases outside gene matches: 5. This clonotype occurred many times. Amplification of ligated cDNA took four PCR rounds with SP2 and nested alpha and beta constant primers. Alpha and beta constant region primers primed reverse transcription for blood and skin samples. TCRdb used MiXCR to reprocess the 5' RACE reads, holding one entry per CDR3 protein. The sample shows tens of thousands of distinct CDR3 sequences, less than 10% of them seen only once. The library had UMIs added by 3' ligation of an oligonucleotide to TCR cDNA. Whole-blood samples were less than 3 ml of peripheral blood from healthy adult volunteers. Unsorted total RNA, about 1 to 1000 ng, was DNase treated before reverse transcription.

The gene calls are TRBV20-1 and TRBJ1-1; 11 bases line up with TRBD1. This TCR was sampled from a female donor in good health. CDR3 region: CSARDPDRGQTEAFF. CDR3 DNA: TGCAGTGCTAGAGATCCGGACAGGGGGCAAACTGAAGCTTTCTTT.